Presented here are 8 T cell receptor beta chains from one specimen sequenced in a study of cytomegalovirus exposure and HLA in healthy donors. With 60 Vbeta and 13 Jbeta primers, the PCR was carried out. Data came from immunoSEQ multiplex PCR; TCRdb stores just in-frame clones and leaves some out. The data show about 170,000 clones, with around 62% seen just once and 2.5% to 3% held by the top ten. The specimen sequenced was PBMCs. These receptor sequences come from a man between 40 and 49 years old in good health and CMV-seronegative.

The rearrangement links TRBV5-1 to TRBJ2-7; D remains ambiguous. V lost 2 bases, J lost 3 bases, and 3 bases lay in between. The V gene's germline CDR1 is SGHRS and CDR2 YFSETQ. The CDR3 runs to 11 residues. The CDR3 here is CASSFNYEQYF. DNA of the CDR3: TGCGCCAGCAGCTTTAACTACGAGCAGTACTTC.

The chain links TRBV19 to TRBJ1-5; D uncertain. V lost 3 bases to trimming and J lost 11 bases, with 17 bases between them. CDR3 length equals 14 residues. CDR1 is LNHDA, CDR2 SQIVND, per germline (reference sequence). The CDR3 DNA reads TGTGCCAGTAGTATGATGATCCTCGTTCCAGCCCAGCATTTT. Its protein product is CASSMMILVPAQHF.

The chain employs TRBV27 and TRBJ1-2; 7 positions match TRBD1. V dropped 4 bases and J dropped 7; count of bases not matched to a gene: 12. The CDR3 loop spans 15 amino acids. Per the germline V gene, CDR1 is MNHEY and CDR2 is SMNVEV (reference sequence). This CDR3 is CASSYRGGQGGGYTF. The CDR3 DNA sequence: TGTGCCAGCAGTTATCGCGGGGGGCAGGGGGGTGGCTACACCTTC.

To note about this clone: At the DNA level, this CDR3 is encoded by other sequences in the same sample as well. The chain has TRBV7-8 and TRBJ1-6, with a weak D call TRBD1 (6 bases). The length of the CDR3 is 15 residues. The germline V and J ends were trimmed by 6 bases and 7 bases, with 16 bases remaining between them. Germline assignment: CDR1 SGHVS and CDR2 FQNEAQ. The CDR3 region has the DNA TGTGCCAGCAGGCCCAGGGGTGATCGGAATTCACCCCTCCACTTT. The encoded protein is CASRPRGDRNSPLHF. Together with reference TRBV7-8 and TRBJ1-6, the CDR3 gives the full variable domain: GAGVSQSPRYKVAKRGQDVALRCDPISGHVSLFWYQQALGQGPEFLTYFQNEAQLDKSGLPSDRFFAERPEGSVSTLKIQRTQQEDSAVYLCASRPRGDRNSPLHFGNGTRLTVT.

By share of the sample, this clone is medium-sized. The chain uses TRBV7-3 and TRBJ2-7; possibly TRBD2 for D (6 bases). With 2 bases removed from V and 5 bases from J, the gap between germline ends came to 10 bases. The CDR3 contains 13 residues. Germline assignment: CDR1 SGHTA and CDR2 FQGTGA. The CDR3 region is CASSLVGGNEQYF. CDR3 coding DNA: TGTGCCAGCAGCTTAGTCGGGGGTAACGAGCAGTACTTC.

This chain uses TRBV5-1 with TRBJ2-5; 8 bases agree with TRBD2. The DNA end lines up better with TRBJ2-7; the J call may be wrong. This CDR3 spans 14 amino acids. Germline-derived CDR1 and CDR2 are SGHRS and YFSETQ. In DNA, the CDR3 is TGCGCCAGCAGCCGGGGGGGGAGCTCCTACGAGCAGTACTTC. Translated: CASSRGGSSYEQYF.

This clone occurred a few times. Other DNA variants within this sample encode the same CDR3. V is TRBV9 and J is TRBJ2-3, with D unclear. The CDR3 is 13 amino acids. Germline CDR1 reads SGDLS; CDR2 reads YYNGEE. Trimming removed 1 base at V and 1 base at J, with 4 bases between. This CDR3 is CASSVRGTDTQYF. DNA of the CDR3: TGTGCCAGCAGCGTACGGGGCACAGATACGCAGTATTTT. Full variable domain (remainder filled in from reference TRBV9 and TRBJ2-3): DSGVTQTPKHLITATGQRVTLRCSPRSGDLSVYWYQQSLDQGLQFLIQYYNGEERAKGNILERFSAQQFPDLHSELNLSSLELGDSALYFCASSVRGTDTQYFGPGTRLTVL.

The CDR3 is CASSRDLPDGQYF. The DNA for the CDR3 is TGTGCCAGCAGCCGGGACTTACCCGACGGGCAGTATTTT. The rearrangement uses TRBV7-6 and TRBJ2-3, with a weak D call TRBD2 (6 bases). The CDR3 sequence is 13 residues long. In germline, CDR1 is SGHVS, CDR2 FNYEAQ. V was cut by 5 bases and J by 11 bases, with 17 bases left in between.